This T cell receptor beta chain was identified during a study of shared clonotypes between healthy human individuals. Sequenced by immunoSEQ multiplex PCR; TCRdb stores in-frame clones only, minus some. The repertoire includes 400,000 to 600,000 clones, about four fifths of them detected once, and approximately 13% sits in the top ten. The CDR3 covers 16 residues. The V segment lost 3 bases and the J segment 3 bases; nucleotides outside the gene matches: 6. Germline V gene lookup returns CDR1 KGHSH and CDR2 LQKENI. Sequenced input: PBMCs. The chain recombines TRBV18 with TRBJ2-2; 8 bases align to TRBD1. The receptor's source is a woman aged 40 to 50 in good health. Some clones in this sample may be carry-over from other donors' samples. The CDR3 loop reads CASSPQGALDTGELFF. DNA for the CDR3: TGTGCCAGCTCACCTCAGGGGGCTTTGGACACCGGGGAGCTGTTTTTT.